This note documents a single TCR beta chain sequence. The sample is drawn from a study of blood T cells in healthy people across ages. A sample-barcoded 5' primer and a J-beta primer mix were used in a second PCR of about 7 to 12 cycles. Each sample provided no less than 2.5 million CDR3-containing paired-end reads. TCRdb re-analysed the 5' RACE reads in MiXCR, keeping a single row per CDR3 protein. This table has just over 800,000 distinct CDR3 sequences, 55% to 65% appearing once. Peripheral blood from each donor was collected in a volume of approximately 10 milliliters. The CDR3 runs to 13 residues. Trimming removed 5 bases at V and 10 bases at J, with 18 bases between.

This sequence originates from a man under 40 in good health. V and J are TRBV12-3 or TRBV12-4 and TRBJ2-7; tentatively, D is TRBD2 (5 bases). The sample consisted of blood. The CDR3 region is CASSENGVRSQYF. CDR3 DNA: TGTGCCAGCAGTGAAAACGGGGTTCGGTCCCAGTACTTC.